This entry concerns a single TCR beta chain. TCRdb's copy holds only in-frame clones and misses some; the assay was immunoSEQ multiplex PCR. The sample has some 120,000 clones, about nine tenths seen once. This record belongs to a study of T cell responses to AZD1222 COVID-19 vaccine. Trimming cost V 7 bases and J 6 bases, with 15 bases left between them. CDR3 size: 13 residues. CDR1 and CDR2 (germline): MDHEN, SYDVKM. This TCR was sampled from an adult in good health. The material was peripheral blood, obtained on day 0 of AZD1222 vaccination. The genes are TRBV28 and TRBJ1-2, with D perhaps TRBD1 (5 bases). The chain's CDR3 is CASTLVGEHGYTF. The DNA for the CDR3 is TGTGCCAGCACCTTAGTAGGGGAGCATGGCTACACCTTC.